The present TCR beta chain was sequenced within a study of blood T cell repertoires in COVID-19. Study background: The United States, Italy and Spain provided the acute and convalescent COVID-19 samples. The cDNA or gDNA used as material had been derived from T cells, B-cell-depleted T cells, or PBMCs.

Clinical history reported by participants formed the basis on which cohorts were assigned. Produced via immunoSEQ multiplex PCR; TCRdb's table is partial and in-frame only. Of about 150,000 clones listed, around 85% are singletons. Germline V gene data show CDR1 as KGHDR and CDR2 as SFDVKD. Trimming took 5 bases from V and 8 from J; bases not matched to a gene: 13. This CDR3 region has 17 residues. The chain combines TRBV24-1 with TRBJ2-1; 11 nucleotides match TRBD1. This receptor was obtained from a man aged 50-60 years who had recovered from COVID-19. The sequencing input was PBMCs or T cells enriched from blood (not recorded which). The CDR3 loop is CATSGVSGQGVVDEQFF. CDR3 nucleotides: TGTGCCACCAGTGGGGTCTCGGGACAGGGGGTGGTGGATGAGCAGTTCTTC.